The T cell receptor (beta chain) described here comes from a study of T cells in Graves' hyperthyroidism and ophthalmopathy. Study information: Blood was drawn when the patient was first diagnosed and still untreated.

V was clipped by 0 bases and J by 7 bases, with 4 bases between them. CDR3 length equals 11 residues. CDR1 is GTSNPN and CDR2 is SVGIG in the germline V gene (reference sequence). Study conclusions and caveats: Onset of ophthalmopathy came a median approximately 6.5 months after the model predicted it. Most expanded thyroid clonotypes above 0.001 also appeared in blood.

This clonotype was recorded many times. The antigen is unknown. Uncontrolled infections, other autoimmune diseases, pregnancy or lactation led to exclusion of patients. Authors of the study amplified TCR beta CDR3 regions from RNA transcripts. RT-PCR in the first round (using the HTBI primer set) targeted the TCR CDR3. TCRdb ran MiXCR on the multiplex PCR reads and lists one entry per CDR3 protein. Among 560,000 or so distinct CDR3 sequences listed, just under 20% were seen once. The chain uses TRBV30 and TRBJ2-1; D ambiguous. Sequenced material: blood. The sequence was obtained from a man aged 35-49 years with Graves' ophthalmopathy. CDR3 sequence: CAWSVINEQFF. In nucleotides, the CDR3 is TGTGCCTGGAGTGTAATTAATGAGCAGTTCTTC.